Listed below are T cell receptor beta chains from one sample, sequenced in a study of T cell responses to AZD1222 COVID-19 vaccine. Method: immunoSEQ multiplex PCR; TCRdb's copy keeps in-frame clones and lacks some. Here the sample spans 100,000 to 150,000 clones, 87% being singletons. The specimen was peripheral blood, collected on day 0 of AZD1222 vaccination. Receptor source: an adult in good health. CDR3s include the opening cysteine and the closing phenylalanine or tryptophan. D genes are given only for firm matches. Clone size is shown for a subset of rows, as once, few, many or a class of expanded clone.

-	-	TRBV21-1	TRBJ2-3	TGTGCCAGCAGCAAAGAGTTGTGGAGGGGTTTTTTAGATACGCAGTATTTT	CASSKELWRGFLDTQYF
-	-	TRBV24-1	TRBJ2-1	TGTGCCACCAGTGATGGGTTTTACATAGGGGCCGATGAGCAGTTCTTC	CATSDGFYIGADEQFF
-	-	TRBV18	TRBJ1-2	TGTGCCACTACCTCGGGACAACCTCGCTATGGCTACACCTTC	CATTSGQPRYGYTF
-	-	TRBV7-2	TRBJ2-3	TGTGCCAGCAGCTTAGTTAGTCCCGCCACAGATACGCAGTATTTT	CASSLVSPATDTQYF
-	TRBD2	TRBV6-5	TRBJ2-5	TGTGCCAGCAGTTTTGGGCTAGCGGGGATCCAAGAGACCCAGTACTTC	CASSFGLAGIQETQYF
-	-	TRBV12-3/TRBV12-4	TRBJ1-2	TGTGCCAGCAGTTTCCGGACGGACTATGGCTACACCTTC	CASSFRTDYGYTF
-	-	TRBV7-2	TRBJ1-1	TGTGCCAGCAGCTTAGCAACCAGGAACACTGAAGCTTTCTTT	CASSLATRNTEAFF
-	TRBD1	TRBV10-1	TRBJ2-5	TGCGCCAGTTCTGGAGACAGGGGGTACCAAGAGACCCAGTACTTC	CASSGDRGYQETQYF
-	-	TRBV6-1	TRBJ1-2	TGTGCCAGCAGTGAAGCGGCAGGGGCTAACTATGGCTACACCTTC	CASSEAAGANYGYTF
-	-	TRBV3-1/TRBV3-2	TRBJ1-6	TGTGCCAGCAGCCCCCGGGACAATTCACCCCTCCACTTT	CASSPRDNSPLHF
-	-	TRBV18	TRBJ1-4	TGTGCCAGCTCACCGACCCCAACTAATGAAAAACTGTTTTTT	CASSPTPTNEKLFF
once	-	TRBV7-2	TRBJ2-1	TGTGCCAGCAGCTTATTAGTAGCGGTGTCTCGGGGGCAGTTCTTC	CASSLLVAVSRGQFF
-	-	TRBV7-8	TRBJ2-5	TGTGCCAGCAGCTCTTTTAGAGCGGGTCAGGGAGTTAAAGAGACCCAGTACTTC	CASSSFRAGQGVKETQYF
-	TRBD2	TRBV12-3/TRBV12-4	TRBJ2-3	TGTGCCAGCAGTTCAGCGGGAACAGATACGCAGTATTTT	CASSSAGTDTQYF
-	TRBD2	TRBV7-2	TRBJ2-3	TGTGCCAGCAGGCTAGCGGGGGTCAGTACAGATACGCAGTATTTT	CASRLAGVSTDTQYF
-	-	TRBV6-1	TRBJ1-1	TGTGCCAGCAGTGAAGTGGGAGAAGGCACTGAAGCTTTCTTT	CASSEVGEGTEAFF
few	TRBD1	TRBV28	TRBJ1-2	TGTGCCAGCAGTCTGGGGACAGTGAAACAGAACTATGGCTACACCTTC	CASSLGTVKQNYGYTF
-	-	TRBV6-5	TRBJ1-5	TGTGCCAGCAGTTTAAGGGGCGGGTATCAGCCCCAGCATTTT	CASSLRGGYQPQHF
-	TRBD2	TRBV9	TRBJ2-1	TGTGCCAGCAGCGTCGGGGGTAGCGGGGTCCACTCCTACAATGAGCAGTTCTTC	CASSVGGSGVHSYNEQFF
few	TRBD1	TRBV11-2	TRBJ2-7	TGTGCCAGCAGCCTACTACAGGGGTACGAGCAGTACTTC	CASSLLQGYEQYF
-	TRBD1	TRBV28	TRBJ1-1	TGTGCCAGCAGTCCAACGACAGGGGGTAAAGCTTTCTTT	CASSPTTGGKAFF
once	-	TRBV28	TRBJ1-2	TGTGCCAGCAGCCCCGGACGGGCGGGTGGCTACACCTTC	CASSPGRAGGYTF
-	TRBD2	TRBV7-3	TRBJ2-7	TGTGCCAGCAGCGAACGGGCGGGGGGCTCGGTCTACGAGCAGTACTTC	CASSERAGGSVYEQYF
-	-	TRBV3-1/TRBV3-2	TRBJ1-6	TGTGCCAGCAGCCAAGGGGTCCGAAATGGGAATTCACCCCTCCACTTT	CASSQGVRNGNSPLHF
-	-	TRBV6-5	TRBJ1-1	TGTGCCAGCGATGTTAGGGGGGGCGAACTTTGGGCTTTCTTT	CASDVRGGELWAFF
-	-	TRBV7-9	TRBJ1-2	TGTGCCAGCAGCTTCGGTTCGCAGGACCATGGCTACACCTTC	CASSFGSQDHGYTF
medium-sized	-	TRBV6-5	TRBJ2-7	TGTGCCAGTGCCACCGGGGTAGGGCGCGAGCAGTACTTC	CASATGVGREQYF
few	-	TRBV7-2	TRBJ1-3	TGTGCCAGCAGCCCTAACTCGGAGAGGTCATCCGGAAACACCATATATTTT	CASSPNSERSSGNTIYF
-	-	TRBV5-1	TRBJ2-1	TGCGCCAGCAGCTTCCTTAGCGGAGGGTCCTACAATGAGCAGTTCTTC	CASSFLSGGSYNEQFF
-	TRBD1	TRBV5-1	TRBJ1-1	TGCGCCAGCAGCGGACCGGGACAGGAGGCTTTCTTT	CASSGPGQEAFF
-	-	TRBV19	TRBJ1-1	TGTGCCAGTAGTATCCGGGGGCAAGTGAACACTGAAGCTTTCTTT	CASSIRGQVNTEAFF
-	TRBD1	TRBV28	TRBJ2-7	TGTGCCAGCAGTCCTTACAGGGGCCCCTACGAGCAGTACTTC	CASSPYRGPYEQYF
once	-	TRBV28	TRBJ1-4	TGTGCCAGCAGTTGGACTCAGGGGAGAGGGGAAAAACTGTTTTTT	CASSWTQGRGEKLFF
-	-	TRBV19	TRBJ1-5	TGTGCCAGTAGTATCAGGTTGGGGGCAGGTGGCAATCAGCCCCAGCATTTT	CASSIRLGAGGNQPQHF
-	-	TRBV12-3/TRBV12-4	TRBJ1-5	TGTGCCAGCAGCCTCGGACCCGGGGCCCAGCATTTT	CASSLGPGAQHF
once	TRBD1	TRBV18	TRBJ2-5	TGTGCCAGCTCACCGGGACAGGGAGAGACCCAGTACTTC	CASSPGQGETQYF
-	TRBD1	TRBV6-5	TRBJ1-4	TGTGCCAGCAGGGACACAGGGGGGGTAGGAGAAAAACTGTTTTTT	CASRDTGGVGEKLFF
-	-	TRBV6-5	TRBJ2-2	TGTGCCAGCAGTTACCACGTTCGCAGAGTCCCCGGGGAGCTGTTTTTT	CASSYHVRRVPGELFF
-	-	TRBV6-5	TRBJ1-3	TGTGCCAGCAGTTACGGCTCTGGAAACACCATATATTTT	CASSYGSGNTIYF
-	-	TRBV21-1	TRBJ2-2	TGTGCCAGCAGCAAACAGGGGGATTGCACCGGGGAGCTGTTTTTT	CASSKQGDCTGELFF
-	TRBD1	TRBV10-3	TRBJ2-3	TGTGCCATCAGTGAGCCTCTACTAGGGGGCACGCAGTATTTT	CAISEPLLGGTQYF
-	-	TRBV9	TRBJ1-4	TGTGCCAGCAGCTTTGAGGTGGCAGGACCTCAAAAACTGTTTTTT	CASSFEVAGPQKLFF
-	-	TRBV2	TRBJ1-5	TGTGCCAGCGATCTCCGGACAGTAAATCAGCCCCAGCATTTT	CASDLRTVNQPQHF
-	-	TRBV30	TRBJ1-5	TGTGCCTGGAGTCTGGGGTCTTCTAGGCATCAGCCCCAGCATTTT	CAWSLGSSRHQPQHF
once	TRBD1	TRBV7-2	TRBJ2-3	TGTGCCAGCAGCTCCCGGGGACAGGGGTTCACAGATACGCAGTATTTT	CASSSRGQGFTDTQYF
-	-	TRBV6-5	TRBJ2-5	TGTGCCAGCAGTTACTCGATAACTCAAGAGACCCAGTACTTC	CASSYSITQETQYF
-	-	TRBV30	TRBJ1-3	TGTGCCTTCGGGGCGGGACCGAACTCTGGAAACACCATATATTTT	CAFGAGPNSGNTIYF
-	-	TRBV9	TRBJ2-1	TGTGCCAGCAGCGTAACCTCGGCGGGGTATTCCTCCTACAATGAGCAGTTCTTC	CASSVTSAGYSSYNEQFF
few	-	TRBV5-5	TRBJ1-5	TGTGCCAGCAGCCACGACATAGCGCCTAGCAATCAGCCCCAGCATTTT	CASSHDIAPSNQPQHF
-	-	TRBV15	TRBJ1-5	TGTGCCACCAGCAGGACCACAGGGTCCAATCAGCCCCAGCATTTT	CATSRTTGSNQPQHF
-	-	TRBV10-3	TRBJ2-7	TGTGCCATCAGTGAGGGCCATCCCTACGAGCAGTACTTC	CAISEGHPYEQYF